The clone carrying this TCR beta chain appeared many times. Across about two dozen US areas, participants ranged in age from roughly 18 to 95 years. These data belong to a study of blood T cell repertoires in COVID-19. In the study overall: The samples span acute and convalescent COVID-19 from the United States, Italy and Spain.

Source study methods: Amplification with reference gene primers provided the estimates of nucleated cell counts. Clones were read by immunoSEQ multiplex PCR, and TCRdb kept only the in-frame ones, dropping some. V, J and clone size derive from that table, while D and trimming were established from the DNA sequence. The repertoire holds around 160,000 clones, 82% seen once, with roughly 11% in the top ten. CDR3 length: 14 amino acids. V was shortened by 1 base and J by 4 bases, with 10 bases between the two germline ends. The germline V gene has CDR1 SEHNR and CDR2 FQNEAQ (reference sequence). The sequenced sample was PBMCs or T cells enriched from blood (not recorded which). The sequence was obtained from a man in his fifties or sixties who had recovered from COVID-19. The chain is built from TRBV7-9 and TRBJ1-2; the D is unclear. In DNA form, the CDR3 reads TGTGCCAGCAGCTTAGAGGTGACGGGCTATGGCTACACCTTC. This codes for CASSLEVTGYGYTF.